The clone carrying this T cell receptor beta chain was counted only a few times. Antigen specificity is unknown. TCRbeta library construction was performed incorporating unique molecular identifiers. TCRdb called the PCR reads again in MiXCR, with one record for every CDR3 protein. This table has 500,000 to 650,000 distinct CDR3 sequences, 10% to 15% appearing once. This entry comes from a study of T-cell reconstitution after alpha-beta-depleted transplantation in children. Study findings and constraints: In some patients, recipient T cells and intrathymic progenitors surviving conditioning explained high day-60 diversity. Reportedly, alpha-beta T cells present about two months post-transplant originated from several hundred expanded clones of graft origin. T-cell counts and diversity at one year following transplant were attributed mainly to newly produced T cells.

This CDR3 has 15 residues. V was clipped by 7 bases and J by 0 bases, with 13 bases between them. The receptor was derived from a male patient aged 10 to 17 who had a stem cell transplant for acute myeloid leukemia, so the T cells may come from the graft donor. Sequencing was performed on PBMCs, mostly from graft donor cells, taken 360 days after TCRalphabeta/CD19-depleted stem cell transplant. This sequence joins TRBV12-3 or TRBV12-4 and TRBJ1-3; a possible D gene is TRBD1 (6 bases). CDR3 sequence: CASILGHYSGNTIYF. CDR3 nucleotide sequence: TGTGCCAGCATCCTGGGACACTACTCTGGAAACACCATATATTTT.